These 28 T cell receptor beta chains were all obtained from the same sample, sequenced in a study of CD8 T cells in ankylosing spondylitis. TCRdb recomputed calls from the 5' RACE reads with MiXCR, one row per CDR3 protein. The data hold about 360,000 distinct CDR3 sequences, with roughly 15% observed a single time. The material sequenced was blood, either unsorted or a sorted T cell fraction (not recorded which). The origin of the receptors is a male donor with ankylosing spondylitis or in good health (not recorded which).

CDR3 DNA: TGCGCCAGCAGCTTGGCGGACCAACCCCTCCACTTT. It encodes CASSLADQPLHF. The chain couples TRBV5-1 to TRBJ1-6, with unresolved D. Germline CDR1 SGHRS, CDR2 YFSETQ. Between the trimmed V and J ends, which lost 0 bases and 12 bases, there was a span of 7 bases. The CDR3 has 12 residues.

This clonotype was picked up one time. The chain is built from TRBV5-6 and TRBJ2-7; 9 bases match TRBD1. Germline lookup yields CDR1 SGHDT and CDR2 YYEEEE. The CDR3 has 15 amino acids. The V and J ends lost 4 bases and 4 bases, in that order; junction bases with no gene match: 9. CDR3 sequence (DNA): TGTGCCAGCAGCCCCGTGACAGGGGGTTTGTACGAGCAGTACTTC. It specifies CASSPVTGGLYEQYF.

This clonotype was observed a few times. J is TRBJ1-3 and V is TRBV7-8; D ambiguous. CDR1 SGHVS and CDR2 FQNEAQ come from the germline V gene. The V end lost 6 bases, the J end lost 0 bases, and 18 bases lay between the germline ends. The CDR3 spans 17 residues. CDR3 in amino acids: CASSPIGSRSSGNTIYF. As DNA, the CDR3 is TGTGCCAGCAGTCCAATAGGGAGCCGGAGCTCTGGAAACACCATATATTTT.

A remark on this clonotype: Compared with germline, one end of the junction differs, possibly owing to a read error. The CDR3 protein is CSARDTGGINEKLFF. CDR3 DNA sequence: TGCAGTGCTAGAGATACCGGGGGGATTAATGAAAAACTCTTTTTT. V gene TRBV20-1 combines with J gene TRBJ1-4; TRBD1 is a possible D gene (5 bases). Germline loops: CDR1 DFQATT, CDR2 SNEGSKA (reference sequence). The CDR3 contains 15 residues.

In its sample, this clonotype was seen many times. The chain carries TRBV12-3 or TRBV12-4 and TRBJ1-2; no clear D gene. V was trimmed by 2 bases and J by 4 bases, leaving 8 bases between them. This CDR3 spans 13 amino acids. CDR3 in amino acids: CASSLQRLYGYTF. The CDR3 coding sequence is TGTGCCAGCAGTTTACAACGGCTCTATGGCTACACCTTC.

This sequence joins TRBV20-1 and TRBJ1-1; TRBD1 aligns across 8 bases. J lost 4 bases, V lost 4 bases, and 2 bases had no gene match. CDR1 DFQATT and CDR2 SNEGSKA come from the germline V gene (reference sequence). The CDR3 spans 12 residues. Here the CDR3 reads CSATRGPTEAFF. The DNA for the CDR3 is TGCAGTGCTACCAGGGGGCCCACTGAAGCTTTCTTT.

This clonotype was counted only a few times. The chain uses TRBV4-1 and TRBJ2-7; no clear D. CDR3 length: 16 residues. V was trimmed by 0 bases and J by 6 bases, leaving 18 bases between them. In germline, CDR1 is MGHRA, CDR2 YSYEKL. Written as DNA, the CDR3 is TGCGCCAGCAGCCAAGATGAGGCTGTCTGGCCAGGCGAGCAGTACTTC. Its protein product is CASSQDEAVWPGEQYF.

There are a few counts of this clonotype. CDR3 loop: CASRSSGQVYGYTF. As DNA, the CDR3 is TGTGCCAGCAGGTCTTCCGGACAGGTTTATGGCTACACCTTC. This chain links TRBV28 with TRBJ1-2, with 7 bases that match TRBD1. In germline, CDR1 is MDHEN, CDR2 SYDVKM. CDR3 length: 14 amino acids. The V and J ends lost 6 bases and 5 bases, in that order; junction bases with no gene match: 9.

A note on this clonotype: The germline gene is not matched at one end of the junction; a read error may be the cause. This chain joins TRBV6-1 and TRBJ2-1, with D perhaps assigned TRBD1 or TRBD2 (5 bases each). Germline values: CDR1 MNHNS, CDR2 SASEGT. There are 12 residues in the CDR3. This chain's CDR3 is CASSEGDRGFGF. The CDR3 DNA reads TGTGCCAGCAGTGAAGGGGACCGGGGTTTCGGGTTC.

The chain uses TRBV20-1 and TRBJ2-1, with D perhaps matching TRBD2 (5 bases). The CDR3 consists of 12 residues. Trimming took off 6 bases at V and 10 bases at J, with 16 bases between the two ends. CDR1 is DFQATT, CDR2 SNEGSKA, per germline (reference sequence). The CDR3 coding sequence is TGCAGTGCACGCCATTGGACTGCCGAGCAGTTCTTC. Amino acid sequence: CSARHWTAEQFF.

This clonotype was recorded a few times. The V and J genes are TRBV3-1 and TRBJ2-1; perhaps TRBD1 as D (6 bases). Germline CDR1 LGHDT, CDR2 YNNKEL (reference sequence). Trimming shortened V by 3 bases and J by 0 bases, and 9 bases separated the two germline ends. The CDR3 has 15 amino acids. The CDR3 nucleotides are TGTGCCAGCAGCCAGACAGGACTCTCCTACAATGAGCAGTTCTTC. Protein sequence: CASSQTGLSYNEQFF.

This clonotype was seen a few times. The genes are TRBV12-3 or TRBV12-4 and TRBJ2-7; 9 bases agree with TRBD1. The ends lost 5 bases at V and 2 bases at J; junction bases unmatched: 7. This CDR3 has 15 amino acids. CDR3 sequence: CASSDRDRDPYEQYF. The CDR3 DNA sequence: TGTGCCAGCAGTGACCGGGACAGGGACCCCTACGAGCAGTACTTC.

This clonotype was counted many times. This CDR3 reads CASSYPLAGGLTGELFF. The CDR3 bases are TGTGCCAGCAGTTATCCCCTGGCGGGAGGTTTAACCGGGGAGCTGTTTTTT. The gene calls are TRBV21-1 and TRBJ2-2; the table names TRBD2, a call not compared with the DNA. TRBV21-1 is a listed pseudogene. This CDR3 spans 17 amino acids.

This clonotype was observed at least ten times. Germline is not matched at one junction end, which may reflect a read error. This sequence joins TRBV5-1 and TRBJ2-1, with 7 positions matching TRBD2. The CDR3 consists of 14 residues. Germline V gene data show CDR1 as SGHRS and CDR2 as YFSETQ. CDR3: CASSLAGSYNEQFF. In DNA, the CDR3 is TGTGCCAGCAGTTTAGCGGGCTCCTACAATGAGCAGTTCTTC.

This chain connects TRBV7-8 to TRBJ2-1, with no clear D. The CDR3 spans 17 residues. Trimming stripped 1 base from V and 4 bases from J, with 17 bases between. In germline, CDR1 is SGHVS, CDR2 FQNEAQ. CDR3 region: CASSLGRRVGDYNEQFF. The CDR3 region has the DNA TGTGCCAGCAGCTTAGGGAGACGGGTTGGGGATTACAATGAGCAGTTCTTC.

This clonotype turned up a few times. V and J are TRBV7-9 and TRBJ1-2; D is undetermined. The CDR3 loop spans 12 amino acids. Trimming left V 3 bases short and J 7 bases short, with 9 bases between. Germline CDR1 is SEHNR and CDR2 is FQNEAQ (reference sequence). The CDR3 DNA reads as TGTGCCAGCAGCTTCGACGCCGGTGGCTACACCTTC. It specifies CASSFDAGGYTF.

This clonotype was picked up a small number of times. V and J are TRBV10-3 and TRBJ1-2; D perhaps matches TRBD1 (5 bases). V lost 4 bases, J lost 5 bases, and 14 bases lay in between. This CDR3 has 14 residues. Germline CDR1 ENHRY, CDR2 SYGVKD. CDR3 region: CAISAGEGKYGYTF. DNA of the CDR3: TGTGCCATCAGTGCGGGTGAGGGGAAATATGGCTACACCTTC.

CDR3 protein: CSARVGGTRTYEQYF. In DNA, the CDR3 is TGCAGTGCTAGAGTTGGCGGGACTAGGACCTACGAGCAGTACTTC. This chain links TRBV20-1 with TRBJ2-7; 8 bases map to TRBD2. Trimming took 1 base from V and 2 from J; bases not matched to a gene: 7. CDR3 length: 15 residues. The germline gives CDR1 DFQATT, CDR2 SNEGSKA (reference sequence).

CDR3 sequence: CASRTNIIGTPQHF. The CDR3 coding sequence is TGTGCCAGCAGGACTAACATCATAGGGACGCCCCAGCATTTT. The chain recombines TRBV2 with TRBJ1-5, with D possibly TRBD1 on 5 matching bases. The CDR3 spans 14 residues. From germline, CDR1 is SNHLY and CDR2 FYNNEI. V was clipped by 6 bases and J by 9 bases, with 18 bases between them.

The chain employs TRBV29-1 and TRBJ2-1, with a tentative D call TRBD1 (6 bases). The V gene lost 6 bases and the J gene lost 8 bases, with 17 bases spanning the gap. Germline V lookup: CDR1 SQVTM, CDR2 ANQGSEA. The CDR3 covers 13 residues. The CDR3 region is CSVTDRSFYEQFF. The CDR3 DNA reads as TGCAGCGTGACCGACAGGAGTTTCTATGAGCAGTTCTTC.

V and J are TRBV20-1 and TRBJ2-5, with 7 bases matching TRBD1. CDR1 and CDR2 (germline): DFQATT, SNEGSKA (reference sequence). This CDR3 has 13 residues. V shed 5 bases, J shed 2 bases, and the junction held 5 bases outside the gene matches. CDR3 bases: TGCAGTGCTCGTTGGGACAGACAAGAGACCCAGTACTTC. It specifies CSARWDRQETQYF.

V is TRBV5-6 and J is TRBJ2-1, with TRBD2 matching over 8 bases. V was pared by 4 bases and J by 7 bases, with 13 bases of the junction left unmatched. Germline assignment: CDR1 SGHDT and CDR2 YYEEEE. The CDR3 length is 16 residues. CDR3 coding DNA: TGTGCCAGCAGCGTACCGGGACTAGGTCCCCCGAATGAGCAGTTCTTC. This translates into CASSVPGLGPPNEQFF.

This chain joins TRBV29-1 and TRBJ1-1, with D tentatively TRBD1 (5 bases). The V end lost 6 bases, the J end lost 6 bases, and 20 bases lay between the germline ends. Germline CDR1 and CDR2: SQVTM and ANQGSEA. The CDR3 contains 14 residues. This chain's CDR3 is CSVAPPFRGPEAFF. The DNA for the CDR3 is TGCAGCGTCGCCCCCCCGTTTAGGGGCCCTGAAGCTTTCTTT.

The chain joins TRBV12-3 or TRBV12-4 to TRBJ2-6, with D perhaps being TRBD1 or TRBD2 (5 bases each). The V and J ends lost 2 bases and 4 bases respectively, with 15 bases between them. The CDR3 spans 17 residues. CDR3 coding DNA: TGTGCCAGCAGTTTACGGCAGGGACCCCCCGGGGCCAACGTCCTGACTTTC. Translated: CASSLRQGPPGANVLTF.

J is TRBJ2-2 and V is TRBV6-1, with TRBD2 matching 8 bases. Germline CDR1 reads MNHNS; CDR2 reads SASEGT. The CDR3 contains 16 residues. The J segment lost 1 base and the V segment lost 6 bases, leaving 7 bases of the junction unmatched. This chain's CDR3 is CASSVGSGGNTGELFF. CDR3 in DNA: TGTGCCAGCAGCGTAGGGAGCGGGGGGAACACCGGGGAGCTGTTTTTT.

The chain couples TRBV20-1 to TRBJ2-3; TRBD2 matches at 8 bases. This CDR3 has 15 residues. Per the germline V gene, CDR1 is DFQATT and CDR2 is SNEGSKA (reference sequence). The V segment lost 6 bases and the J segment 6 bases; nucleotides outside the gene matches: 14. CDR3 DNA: TGCAGTGCCCACCGGGCAGCGGGAGCACTGGATACGCAGTATTTT. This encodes CSAHRAAGALDTQYF.

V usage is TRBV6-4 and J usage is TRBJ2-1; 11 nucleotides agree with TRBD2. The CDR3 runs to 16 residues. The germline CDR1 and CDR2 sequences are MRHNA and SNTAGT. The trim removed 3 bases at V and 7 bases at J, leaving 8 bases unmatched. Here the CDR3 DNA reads TGTGCCAGCAGTGATTACGGGACTAGCGGTAGGAATGAGCAGTTCTTC. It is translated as CASSDYGTSGRNEQFF.

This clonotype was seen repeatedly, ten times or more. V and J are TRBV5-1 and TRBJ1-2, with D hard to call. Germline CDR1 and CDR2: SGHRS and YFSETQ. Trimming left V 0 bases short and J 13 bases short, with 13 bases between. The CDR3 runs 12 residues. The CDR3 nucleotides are TGCGCCAGCAGCTTGGACAGTGGGATCGGCACCTTC. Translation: CASSLDSGIGTF.